These 30 T cell receptor beta chains were sequenced from one sample in a study of blood T cell repertoires in COVID-19. Sequenced by immunoSEQ multiplex PCR; TCRdb stores in-frame clones only, minus some. Of roughly 380,000 clones in the sample, approximately 84% were seen once. The sample was PBMCs or T cells enriched from blood (not recorded which). The receptors stem from a woman in her 30s who had recovered from COVID-19.

This sequence joins TRBV6-5 and TRBJ2-7, with 11 bases identical to TRBD1. Germline CDR1 MNHEY, CDR2 SVGAGI. With 1 base clipped from V and 0 bases from J, the junction kept 2 bases outside the gene matches. CDR3 length equals 16 residues. The CDR3 here is CASSYFGTGGSYEQYF. The CDR3 DNA follows: TGTGCCAGCAGTTACTTTGGGACAGGGGGCTCCTACGAGCAGTACTTC.

The V call is TRBV4-1, the J call TRBJ2-1, with D perhaps TRBD2 (6 bases). This CDR3 region has 14 residues. V lost 3 bases to trimming and J lost 9 bases, with 15 bases between them. CDR1 and CDR2 from the germline V gene are MGHRA and YSYEKL. Written as DNA, the CDR3 is TGCGCCAGCAGCCACCCCGGGGGTACAGGTGAGCAGTTCTTC. Protein product: CASSHPGGTGEQFF.

The CDR3 is CSASQGDGELFF. The CDR3 bases are TGCAGCGCTTCTCAGGGGGACGGGGAGCTGTTTTTT. The chain employs TRBV29-1 and TRBJ2-2; 7 nucleotides agree with TRBD1. Unmatched junction bases numbered 6, after V lost 7 bases and J lost 7 bases. CDR1 is SQVTM, CDR2 ANQGSEA, per germline. The CDR3 sequence is 12 residues long.

The rearrangement links TRBV2 to TRBJ2-3; TRBD2 aligns across 11 bases. The CDR3 loop spans 14 amino acids. Germline values: CDR1 SNHLY, CDR2 FYNNEI. J gave up 6 bases and V 6 bases, and 5 bases lay outside the gene matches. CDR3 region: CASSTSGGSDTQYF. The DNA of the CDR3 is TGTGCCAGCAGCACTAGCGGGGGATCGGATACGCAGTATTTT.

The chain uses TRBV12-3 or TRBV12-4 and TRBJ1-5; 8 bases map to TRBD1. There are 13 residues in the CDR3. The J segment lost 3 bases and the V segment lost 10 bases, leaving 5 bases of the junction unmatched. The CDR3 sequence is CATQTGVNQPQHF. The CDR3, as DNA: TGTGCCACCCAGACAGGGGTCAATCAGCCCCAGCATTTT.

With regard to this clone: Additional DNA sequences in this sample encode the identical CDR3. The V and J genes are TRBV9 and TRBJ1-1; a possible D gene is TRBD1 (5 bases). V was trimmed by 0 bases and J by 1 base, leaving 7 bases between them. Germline V lookup: CDR1 SGDLS, CDR2 YYNGEE. The CDR3 length is 14 residues. CDR3 in amino acids: CASSVGQGNTEAFF. The DNA of the CDR3 is TGTGCCAGCAGCGTAGGGCAGGGGAACACTGAAGCTTTCTTT.

As DNA, the CDR3 is TGCGCCAGCAGTCAATCGAGGGGGCACAGGGAAATTAGGGAGACCCAGTACTTC. Amino acids: CASSQSRGHREIRETQYF. The chain has TRBV23-1 and TRBJ2-5, with TRBD1 matching over 7 bases. TRBV23-1 is reported as an ORF; its role is uncertain. With V trimmed by 0 bases and J by 5 bases, 15 bases remained unmatched. The CDR3 is 18 amino acids.

The chain uses TRBV5-1 and TRBJ1-2; TRBD1 is a possible D gene (5 bases). This CDR3 is 14 amino acids long. Germline V gene lookup returns CDR1 SGHRS and CDR2 YFSETQ. V lost 0 bases, J lost 10 bases, and 16 bases lay in between. CDR3 sequence (DNA): TGCGCCAGCAGCTTGGCCTTGGGGGGAGTGGACTACACCTTC. Translating gives CASSLALGGVDYTF.

V and J are TRBV28 and TRBJ1-2, with no clear D. The ends were cut back, 4 bases at V and 1 base at J, with 7 bases in the middle. The CDR3 is 13 residues long. Germline V gene lookup returns CDR1 MDHEN and CDR2 SYDVKM. DNA of the CDR3: TGTGCCAGCAGTTCCTTAGATAACTATGGCTACACCTTC. Translated, it gives CASSSLDNYGYTF.

This chain connects TRBV2 to TRBJ2-7; D is possibly TRBD2 (5 bases). The CDR3 extends over 13 amino acids. In germline, CDR1 is SNHLY, CDR2 FYNNEI. With 2 bases removed from V and 5 bases from J, the gap between germline ends came to 10 bases. The CDR3 DNA reads TGTGCCAGCAGTGAAAAGAGGGCCGACGAGCAGTACTTC. The encoded protein is CASSEKRADEQYF.

The chain joins TRBV12-5 to TRBJ1-1; tentative D call: TRBD1 (5 bases). CDR1 is LGHNT, CDR2 FRNRAP, per germline. CDR3 size: 17 residues. Trimming pared 1 base from V and 0 bases from J, leaving 15 bases between. DNA for the CDR3: TGTGCTAGTGGTTTGGATCAAGGGGCCCCTATGAACACTGAAGCTTTCTTT. Translated: CASGLDQGAPMNTEAFF.

This clone was seen just once. The V call is TRBV3-1 (or the pseudogene TRBV3-2), the J call TRBJ1-6; D is undetermined. This CDR3 is built from 16 residues. Germline assignment: CDR1 LGHDT and CDR2 YNNKEL (reference sequence). V was clipped by 3 bases and J by 9 bases, with 18 bases between them. CDR3 DNA: TGTGCCAGCAGCCAGACGACGGGGAAGATGGGTTCACCCCTCCACTTT. Translating gives CASSQTTGKMGSPLHF.

The CDR3: CASSQVSGGNIQYF. Here the CDR3 DNA reads TGTGCCAGCAGCCAAGTAAGCGGGGGAAACATTCAGTACTTC. The J gene is TRBJ2-4, the V gene TRBV3-1 (or the pseudogene TRBV3-2), with TRBD2 matching 8 bases. The CDR3 is made up of 14 amino acids. The ends lost 1 base at V and 6 bases at J; junction bases unmatched: 2. CDR1 and CDR2 (germline): LGHDT, YNNKEL (reference sequence).

The V and J genes are TRBV30 and TRBJ1-2; TRBD1 aligns across 9 bases. The CDR3 is 13 amino acids. V shed 3 bases and J 1 base; nucleotides not matched to a gene: 0. Germline V gives CDR1 GTSNPN, CDR2 SVGIG (reference sequence). This CDR3 is CAWRDRGNYGYTF. Written as DNA, the CDR3 is TGTGCCTGGAGGGACAGGGGTAACTATGGCTACACCTTC.

The V and J genes are TRBV5-1 and TRBJ2-7; TRBD1 aligns across 10 bases. The CDR3 totals 15 residues. In germline, CDR1 is SGHRS, CDR2 YFSETQ. V was pared by 4 bases and J by 0 bases, with 4 bases of the junction left unmatched. The CDR3 sequence: CASSPGQGGSYEQYF. CDR3 DNA sequence: TGCGCCAGCAGCCCCGGACAGGGGGGCTCCTACGAGCAGTACTTC.

The V gene is TRBV6-5, the J gene TRBJ2-5; the D is unclear. Germline lookup yields CDR1 MNHEY and CDR2 SVGAGI. Trimming shortened V by 8 bases and J by 7 bases, and 11 bases separated the two germline ends. This CDR3 region has 11 residues. The chain's CDR3 is CASGPDGTQYF. The CDR3 coding sequence is TGTGCCAGCGGGCCCGATGGGACCCAGTACTTC.

The V call is TRBV28, the J call TRBJ2-7; tentatively, D is TRBD2 (6 bases). The CDR3 loop spans 14 amino acids. V was clipped by 1 base and J by 3 bases, with 10 bases between them. The germline V gene encodes CDR1 MDHEN and CDR2 SYDVKM. The CDR3 sequence: CASSLFSSDYEQYF. The CDR3 coding sequence is TGTGCCAGCAGTTTATTTTCTAGCGACTACGAGCAGTACTTC.

CDR3 DNA sequence: TGCGCCAGCAGTTCCGGGACAGAAACAGATACGCAGTATTTT. Protein product: CASSSGTETDTQYF. V and J are TRBV10-1 and TRBJ2-3, with 7 bases aligning to TRBD1. With V trimmed by 5 bases and J by 3 bases, 5 bases remained unmatched. CDR1 and CDR2 (germline): WNHNN, SYGVQD (reference sequence). The CDR3 runs to 14 residues.

V and J are TRBV27 and TRBJ2-7, with D possibly being TRBD1 (5 bases). The CDR3 is 14 amino acids. V was cut by 3 bases and J by 1 base, with 10 bases left in between. From germline, CDR1 is MNHEY and CDR2 SMNVEV (reference sequence). The CDR3 nucleotides read TGTGCCAGCAGTTTGACAGTCCGTTCCTACGAGCAGTACTTC. It specifies CASSLTVRSYEQYF.

Worth noting for this clone: Within the sample, other DNA sequences also encode this same CDR3. This chain joins TRBV19 and TRBJ2-7, with 7 positions matching TRBD1. CDR3 length: 13 residues. Trimming at V came to 5 bases and at J to 2 bases, leaving 3 bases not matched to a gene. The germline V gene encodes CDR1 LNHDA and CDR2 SQIVND (reference sequence). The CDR3 DNA reads as TGTGCCAGTAGTCCAGGACAGGCCTACGAGCAGTACTTC. Encoded protein: CASSPGQAYEQYF.

The chain uses TRBV12-3 or TRBV12-4 and TRBJ1-2, with D uncertain. The CDR3 consists of 12 residues. The germline V and J ends were trimmed by 5 bases and 4 bases, with 8 bases remaining between them. The CDR3 loop reads CASSRVTYGYTF. Here the CDR3 DNA reads TGTGCCAGCAGTCGAGTCACCTATGGCTACACCTTC.

This chain joins TRBV30 and TRBJ1-2; 8 bases are shared with TRBD1. The CDR3 consists of 12 residues. Losses at the gene ends were 5 bases for V and 2 bases for J; bases not matched to a gene: 1. CDR1 and CDR2 (germline): GTSNPN, SVGIG (reference sequence). The CDR3 sequence is CAWDRGNYGYTF. The DNA of the CDR3 is TGTGCCTGGGACAGGGGAAACTATGGCTACACCTTC.

The chain joins TRBV28 to TRBJ2-1; D is undetermined. Germline CDR1 and CDR2: MDHEN and SYDVKM. The V gene lost 8 bases and the J gene lost 5 bases, with 7 bases spanning the gap. This CDR3 comprises 11 residues. CDR3 protein: CASLLNNEQFF. The CDR3 bases are TGTGCCAGCCTACTTAACAATGAGCAGTTCTTC.

This clone was observed a handful of times. V gene TRBV15 combines with J gene TRBJ2-2; D is unclear. The ends were cut back, 0 bases at V and 6 bases at J, with 11 bases in the middle. The germline V gene has CDR1 LNHNV and CDR2 YYDKDF (reference sequence). CDR3 length: 15 residues. The CDR3 loop is CATSRDYSKPGELFF. CDR3 nucleotide sequence: TGTGCCACCAGCAGAGACTACAGCAAGCCCGGGGAGCTGTTTTTT.

The rearrangement joins TRBV28 to TRBJ2-7, with 9 positions matching TRBD1. The junction had 8 bases not matched to a gene; V was cut back by 4 bases and J by 4 bases. The CDR3 totals 15 residues. CDR1 and CDR2 (germline): MDHEN, SYDVKM. The CDR3 region has the DNA TGTGCCAGCAGTTCCCCCGGGACAGGGTCGTACGAGCAGTACTTC. Translation gives CASSSPGTGSYEQYF.

This rearrangement joins TRBV7-8 to TRBJ1-6, with a possible D match to TRBD1 (6 bases). The CDR3 spans 15 residues. Looked up from germline, CDR1 is SGHVS and CDR2 is FQNEAQ. V lost 2 bases and J lost 8, with 13 bases in between. This chain's CDR3 is CASSLLRGFYSPLHF. CDR3 nucleotides: TGTGCCAGCAGCTTACTGAGGGGGTTCTATTCACCCCTCCACTTT.

The V call is TRBV5-1, the J call TRBJ2-7; TRBD1 matches at 11 bases. The germline V gene has CDR1 SGHRS and CDR2 YFSETQ. V was pared by 5 bases and J by 4 bases, with 5 bases of the junction left unmatched. The CDR3 sequence is 14 residues long. For the CDR3, the DNA is TGCGCCAGCAGATTGAGGGACAGGGGGTACGAGCAGTACTTC. It translates to CASRLRDRGYEQYF. The entire variable domain, with the rest obtained from reference TRBV5-1 and TRBJ2-7, is as follows: KAGVTQTPRYLIKTRGQQVTLSCSPISGHRSVSWYQQTPGQGLQFLFEYFSETQRNKGNFPGRFSGRQFSNSRSEMNVSTLELGDSALYLCASRLRDRGYEQYFGPGTRLTVT.

The chain links TRBV9 to TRBJ2-3, with 7 bases identical to TRBD2. CDR3 length: 16 amino acids. Germline loops: CDR1 SGDLS, CDR2 YYNGEE. Trimming cost V 0 bases and J 3 bases; bases outside gene matches: 7. CDR3 bases: TGTGCCAGCAGCGTAGAGCGGGGTCGTAGTACAGATACGCAGTATTTT. Amino acids: CASSVERGRSTDTQYF.

The rearrangement uses TRBV7-2 and TRBJ1-6; D possibly corresponds to TRBD1 (6 bases). CDR3 length: 18 amino acids. Trimming stripped 5 bases from V and 0 bases from J, with 17 bases between. The V gene's germline CDR1 is SGHTA and CDR2 FQGNSA. Here the CDR3 reads CASSATGVPSSYNSPLHF. The CDR3 DNA follows: TGTGCCAGCAGCGCGACAGGCGTACCGAGCTCCTATAATTCACCCCTCCACTTT. Drawing the rest from reference TRBV7-2 and TRBJ1-6, the complete variable domain is GAGVSQSPSNKVTEKGKDVELRCDPISGHTALYWYRQSLGQGLEFLIYFQGNSAPDKSGLPSDRFSAERTGGSVSTLTIQRTQQEDSAVYLCASSATGVPSSYNSPLHFGNGTRLTVT.

V is TRBV5-1 and J is TRBJ2-1; 14 nucleotides line up with TRBD2. V gave up 6 bases and J gave up 6 bases; unmatched junction bases: 8. The germline gives CDR1 SGHRS, CDR2 YFSETQ. The CDR3 has 16 amino acids. DNA for the CDR3: TGCGCCAGCAACTCCGGGACTAGCGGGAGCGCCAATGAGCAGTTCTTC. Translated, it gives CASNSGTSGSANEQFF.